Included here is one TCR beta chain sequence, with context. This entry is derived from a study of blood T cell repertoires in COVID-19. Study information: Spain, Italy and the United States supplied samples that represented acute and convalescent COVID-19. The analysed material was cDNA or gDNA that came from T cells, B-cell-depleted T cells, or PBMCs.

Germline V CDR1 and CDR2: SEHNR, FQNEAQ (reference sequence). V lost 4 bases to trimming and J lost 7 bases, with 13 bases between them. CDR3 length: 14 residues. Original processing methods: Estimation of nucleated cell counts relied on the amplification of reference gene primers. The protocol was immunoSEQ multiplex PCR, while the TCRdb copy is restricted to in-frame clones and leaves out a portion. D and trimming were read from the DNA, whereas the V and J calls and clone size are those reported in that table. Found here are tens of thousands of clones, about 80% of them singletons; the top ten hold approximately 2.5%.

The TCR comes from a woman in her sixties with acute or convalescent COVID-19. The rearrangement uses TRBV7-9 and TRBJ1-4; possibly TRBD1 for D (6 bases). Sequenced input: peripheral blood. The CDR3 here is CASSSGADGEKLFF. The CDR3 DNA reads TGTGCCAGCAGCTCAGGGGCGGATGGTGAAAAACTGTTTTTT.